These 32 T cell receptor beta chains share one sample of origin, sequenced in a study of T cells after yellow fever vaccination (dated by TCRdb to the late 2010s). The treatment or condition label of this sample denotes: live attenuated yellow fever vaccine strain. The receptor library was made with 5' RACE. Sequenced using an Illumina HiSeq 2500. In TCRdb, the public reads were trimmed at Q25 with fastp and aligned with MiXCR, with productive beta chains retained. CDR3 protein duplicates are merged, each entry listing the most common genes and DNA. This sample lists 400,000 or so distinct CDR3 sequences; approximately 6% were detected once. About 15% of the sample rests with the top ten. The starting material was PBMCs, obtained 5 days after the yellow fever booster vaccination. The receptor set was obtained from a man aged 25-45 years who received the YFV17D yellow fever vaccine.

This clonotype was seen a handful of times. CDR3 in amino acids: CSAPHRRGELFF. The CDR3 DNA follows: TGCAGTGCTCCGCATCGAAGGGGGGAGCTGTTTTTT. V and J are TRBV20-1 and TRBJ2-2; unclear D gene. Trimming stripped 5 bases from V and 8 bases from J, with 12 bases between. This CDR3 region has 12 residues. The germline CDR1 and CDR2 sequences are DFQATT and SNEGSKA (reference sequence).

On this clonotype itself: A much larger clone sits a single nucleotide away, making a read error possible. The CDR3 here is CASGQGRLDQPQHF. CDR3 in DNA: TGTGCCAGCGGTCAGGGACGGCTAGATCAGCCCCAGCATTTT. The genes are TRBV6-1 and TRBJ1-5; D might be TRBD1 (5 bases). The V end was cut by 8 bases, the J end by 5 bases, with 16 bases between. Germline V lookup: CDR1 MNHNS, CDR2 SASEGT. The CDR3 is made up of 14 amino acids.

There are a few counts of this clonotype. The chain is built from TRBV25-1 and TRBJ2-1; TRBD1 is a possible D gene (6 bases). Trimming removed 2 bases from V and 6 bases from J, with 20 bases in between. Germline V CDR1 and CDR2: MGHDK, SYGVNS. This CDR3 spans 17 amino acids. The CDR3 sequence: CASSETRLLLQGNEQFF. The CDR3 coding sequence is TGTGCCAGCAGTGAAACTCGTCTCTTATTACAGGGCAATGAGCAGTTCTTC.

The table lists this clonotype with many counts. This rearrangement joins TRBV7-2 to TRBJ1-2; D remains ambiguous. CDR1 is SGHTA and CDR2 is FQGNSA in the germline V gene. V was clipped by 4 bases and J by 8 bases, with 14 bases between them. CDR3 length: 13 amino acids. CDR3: CASSYPTREGYTF. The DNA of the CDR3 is TGTGCCAGCAGCTACCCCACCCGGGAAGGCTACACCTTC.

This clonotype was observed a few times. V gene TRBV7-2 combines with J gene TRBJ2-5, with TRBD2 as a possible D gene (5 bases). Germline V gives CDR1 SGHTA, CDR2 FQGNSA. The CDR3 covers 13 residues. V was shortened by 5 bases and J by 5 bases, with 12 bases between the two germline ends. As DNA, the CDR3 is TGTGCCAGCAGCCGGGGAGTCGCGGAGACCCAGTACTTC. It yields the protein CASSRGVAETQYF.

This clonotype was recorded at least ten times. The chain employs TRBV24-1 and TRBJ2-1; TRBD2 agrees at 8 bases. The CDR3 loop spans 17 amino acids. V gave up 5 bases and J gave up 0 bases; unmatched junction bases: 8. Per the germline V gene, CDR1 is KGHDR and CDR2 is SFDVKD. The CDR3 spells CATSVRLAGNSYNEQFF. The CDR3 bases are TGTGCCACCAGTGTTAGGCTAGCGGGTAACTCCTACAATGAGCAGTTCTTC.

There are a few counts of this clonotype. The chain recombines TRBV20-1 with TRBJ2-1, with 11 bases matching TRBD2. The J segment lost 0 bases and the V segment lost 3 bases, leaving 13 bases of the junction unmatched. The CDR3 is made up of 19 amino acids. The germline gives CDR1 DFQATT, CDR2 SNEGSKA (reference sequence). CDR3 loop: CSARKPRGTSGFSYNEQFF. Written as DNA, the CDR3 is TGCAGTGCTAGGAAACCGAGGGGGACTAGCGGCTTCTCCTACAATGAGCAGTTCTTC.

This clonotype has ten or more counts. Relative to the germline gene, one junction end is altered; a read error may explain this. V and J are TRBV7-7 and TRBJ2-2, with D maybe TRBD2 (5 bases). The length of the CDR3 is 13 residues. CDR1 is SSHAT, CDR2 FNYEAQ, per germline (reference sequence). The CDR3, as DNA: TGTGCTAGCAGCTTGGGAGAAGCCGGGGAGCTGTTTTTT. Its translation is CASSLGEAGELFF.

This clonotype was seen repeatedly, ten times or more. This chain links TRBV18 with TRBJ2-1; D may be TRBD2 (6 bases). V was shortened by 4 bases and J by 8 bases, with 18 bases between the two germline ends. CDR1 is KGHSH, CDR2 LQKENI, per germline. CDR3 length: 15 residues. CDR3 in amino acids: CASSLSSGDTDEQFF. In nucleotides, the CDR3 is TGTGCCAGCTCACTTTCGTCGGGGGATACGGATGAGCAGTTCTTC.

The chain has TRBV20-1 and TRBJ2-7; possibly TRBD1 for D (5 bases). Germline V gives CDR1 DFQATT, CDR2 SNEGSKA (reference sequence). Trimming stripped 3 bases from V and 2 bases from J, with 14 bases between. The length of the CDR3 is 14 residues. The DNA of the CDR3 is TGCAGTGCTAGTCTTCAGAGACAGACCTACGAGCAGTACTTC. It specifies CSASLQRQTYEQYF.

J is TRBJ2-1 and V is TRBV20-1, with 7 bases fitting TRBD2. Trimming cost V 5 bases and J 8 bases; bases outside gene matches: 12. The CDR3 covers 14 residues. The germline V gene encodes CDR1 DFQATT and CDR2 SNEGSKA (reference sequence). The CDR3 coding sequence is TGCAGTGCTGGAAAGGGAGGGAGGATAGATGAGCAGTTCTTC. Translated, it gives CSAGKGGRIDEQFF.

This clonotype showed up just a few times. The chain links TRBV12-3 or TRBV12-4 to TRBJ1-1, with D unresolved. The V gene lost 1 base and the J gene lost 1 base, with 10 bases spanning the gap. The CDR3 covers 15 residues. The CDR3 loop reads CASSLGAGWNTEAFF. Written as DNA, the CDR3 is TGTGCCAGCAGTTTAGGTGCCGGTTGGAACACTGAAGCTTTCTTT.

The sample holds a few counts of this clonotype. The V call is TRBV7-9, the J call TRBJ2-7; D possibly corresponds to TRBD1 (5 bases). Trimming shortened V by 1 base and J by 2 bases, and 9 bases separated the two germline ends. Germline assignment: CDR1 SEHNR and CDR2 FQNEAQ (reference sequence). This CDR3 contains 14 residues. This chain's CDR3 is CASSLDRLPYEQYF. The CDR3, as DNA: TGTGCCAGCAGCTTAGACAGGTTACCCTACGAGCAGTACTTC.

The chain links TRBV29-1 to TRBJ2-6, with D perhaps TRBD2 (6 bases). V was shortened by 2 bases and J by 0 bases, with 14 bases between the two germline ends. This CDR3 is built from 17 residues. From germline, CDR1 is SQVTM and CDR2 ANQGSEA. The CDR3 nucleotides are TGCAGCGTTGAAAAACTAGCTGGAGTCTCTGGGGCCAACGTCCTGACTTTC. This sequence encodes CSVEKLAGVSGANVLTF.

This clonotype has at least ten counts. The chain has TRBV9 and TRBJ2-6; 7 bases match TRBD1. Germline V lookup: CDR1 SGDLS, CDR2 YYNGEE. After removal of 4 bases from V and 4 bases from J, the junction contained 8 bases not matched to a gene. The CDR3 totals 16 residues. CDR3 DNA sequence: TGTGCCAGCAGCCCACGGACAGGTCTCGGGGCCAACGTCCTGACTTTC. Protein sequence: CASSPRTGLGANVLTF.

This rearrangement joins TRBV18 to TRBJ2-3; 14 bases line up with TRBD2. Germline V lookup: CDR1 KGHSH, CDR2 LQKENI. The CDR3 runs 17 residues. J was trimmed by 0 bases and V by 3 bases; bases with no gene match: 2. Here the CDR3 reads CASSPGLAGASTDTQYF. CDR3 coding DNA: TGTGCCAGCTCACCGGGACTAGCGGGAGCCAGCACAGATACGCAGTATTTT.

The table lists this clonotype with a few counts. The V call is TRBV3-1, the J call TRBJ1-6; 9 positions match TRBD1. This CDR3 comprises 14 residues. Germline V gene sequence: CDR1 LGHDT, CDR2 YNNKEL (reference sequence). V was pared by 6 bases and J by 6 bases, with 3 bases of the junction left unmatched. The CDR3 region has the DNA TGTGCCAGCAGAGAGACAGGGGGTAATTCACCCCTCCACTTT. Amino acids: CASRETGGNSPLHF. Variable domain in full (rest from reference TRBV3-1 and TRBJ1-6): DTAVSQTPKYLVTQMGNDKSIKCEQNLGHDTMYWYKQDSKKFLKIMFSYNNKELIINETVPNRFSPKSPDKAHLNLHINSLELGDSAVYFCASRETGGNSPLHFGNGTRLTVT.

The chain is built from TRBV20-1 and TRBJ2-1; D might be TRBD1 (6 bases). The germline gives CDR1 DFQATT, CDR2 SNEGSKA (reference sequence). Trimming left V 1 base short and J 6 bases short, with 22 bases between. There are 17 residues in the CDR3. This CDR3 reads CSARVGHSSRWGNEQFF. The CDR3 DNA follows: TGCAGTGCTAGAGTGGGACATTCTAGCAGGTGGGGCAATGAGCAGTTCTTC.

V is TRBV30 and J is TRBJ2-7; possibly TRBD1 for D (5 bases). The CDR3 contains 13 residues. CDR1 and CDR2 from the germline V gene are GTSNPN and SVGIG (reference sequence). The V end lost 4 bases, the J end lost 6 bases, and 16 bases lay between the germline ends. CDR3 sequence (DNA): TGTGCCTGGAATGGACAAGACTCAACCGAGCAGTACTTC. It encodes CAWNGQDSTEQYF.

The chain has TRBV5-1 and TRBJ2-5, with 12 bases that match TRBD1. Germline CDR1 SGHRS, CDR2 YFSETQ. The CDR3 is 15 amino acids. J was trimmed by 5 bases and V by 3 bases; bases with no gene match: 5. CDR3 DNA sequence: TGCGCCAGCAGCTCGGGACAGGGGGCGAAGGAGACCCAGTACTTC. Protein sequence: CASSSGQGAKETQYF.

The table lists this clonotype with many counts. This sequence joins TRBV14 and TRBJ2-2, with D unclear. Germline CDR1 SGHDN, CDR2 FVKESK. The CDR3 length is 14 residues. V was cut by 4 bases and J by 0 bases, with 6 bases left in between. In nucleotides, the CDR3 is TGTGCCAGCAGCCGACAACCGAACACCGGGGAGCTGTTTTTT. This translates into CASSRQPNTGELFF.

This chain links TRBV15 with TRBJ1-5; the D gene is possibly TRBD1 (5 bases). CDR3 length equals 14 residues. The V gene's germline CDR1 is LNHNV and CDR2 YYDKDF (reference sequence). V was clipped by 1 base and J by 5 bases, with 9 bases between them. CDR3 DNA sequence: TGTGCCACCAGCAGAGGGGGGGGGGATCAGCCCCAGCATTTT. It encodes CATSRGGGDQPQHF.

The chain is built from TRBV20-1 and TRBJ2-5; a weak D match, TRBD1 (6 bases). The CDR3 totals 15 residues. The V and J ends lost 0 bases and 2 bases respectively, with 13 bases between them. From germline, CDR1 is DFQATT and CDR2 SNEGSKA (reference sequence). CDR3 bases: TGCAGTGCTAGAGATCCGCAGGGGCAACAAGAGACCCAGTACTTC. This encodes CSARDPQGQQETQYF.

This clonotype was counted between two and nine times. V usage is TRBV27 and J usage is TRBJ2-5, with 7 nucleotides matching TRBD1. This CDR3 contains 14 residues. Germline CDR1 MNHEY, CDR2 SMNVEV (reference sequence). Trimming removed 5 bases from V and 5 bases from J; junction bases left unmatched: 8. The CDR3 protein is CASSTIARGETQYF. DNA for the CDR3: TGTGCCAGCAGTACAATAGCCAGGGGGGAGACCCAGTACTTC.

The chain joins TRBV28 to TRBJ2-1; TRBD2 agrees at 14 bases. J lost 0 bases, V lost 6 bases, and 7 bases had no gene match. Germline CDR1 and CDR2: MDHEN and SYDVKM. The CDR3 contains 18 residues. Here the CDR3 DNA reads TGTGCCAGCAGCACCGGGACTAGCGGGAGTCACTCCTACAATGAGCAGTTCTTC. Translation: CASSTGTSGSHSYNEQFF.

The CDR3 loop reads CASSLVGGRVDTQYF. The DNA for the CDR3 is TGTGCCAGCAGCTTAGTCGGCGGGAGGGTTGATACGCAGTATTTT. The rearrangement links TRBV7-2 to TRBJ2-3, with 9 bases lining up with TRBD2. J was trimmed by 6 bases and V by 1 base; bases with no gene match: 5. There are 15 residues in the CDR3. Germline V CDR1 and CDR2: SGHTA, FQGNSA.

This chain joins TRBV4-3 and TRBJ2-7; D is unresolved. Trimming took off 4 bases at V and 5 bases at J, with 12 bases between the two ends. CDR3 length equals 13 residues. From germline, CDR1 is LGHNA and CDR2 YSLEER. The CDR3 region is CASSPQVGDEQYF. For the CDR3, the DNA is TGCGCCAGCAGCCCCCAGGTTGGTGACGAGCAGTACTTC.

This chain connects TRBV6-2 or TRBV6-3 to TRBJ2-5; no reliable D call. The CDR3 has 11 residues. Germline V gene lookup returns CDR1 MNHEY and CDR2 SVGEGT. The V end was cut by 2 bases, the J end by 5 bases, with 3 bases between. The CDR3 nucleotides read TGTGCCAGCAGTTACACGGAGACCCAGTACTTC. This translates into CASSYTETQYF.

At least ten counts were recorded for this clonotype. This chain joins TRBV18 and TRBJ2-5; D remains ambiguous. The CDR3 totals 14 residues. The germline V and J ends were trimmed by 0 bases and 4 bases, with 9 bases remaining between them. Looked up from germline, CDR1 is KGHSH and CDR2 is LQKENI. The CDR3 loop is CASSPPAMGETQYF. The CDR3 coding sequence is TGTGCCAGCTCACCACCGGCCATGGGAGAGACCCAGTACTTC.

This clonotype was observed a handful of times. CDR3 sequence (DNA): TGTGCCAGCAGCCAAGTTCCAGCCCGGCAGTATTTT. This codes for CASSQVPARQYF. The rearrangement links TRBV14 to TRBJ2-3; unclear D gene. CDR1 and CDR2 (germline): SGHDN, FVKESK. This CDR3 is 12 amino acids long. Trimming stripped 1 base from V and 11 bases from J, with 10 bases between. The variable domain in full, with the rest retrieved from reference TRBV14 and TRBJ2-3, is EAGVTQFPSHSVIEKGQTVTLRCDPISGHDNLYWYRRVMGKEIKFLLHFVKESKQDESGMPNNRFLAERTGGTYSTLKVQPAELEDSGVYFCASSQVPARQYFGPGTRLTVL.

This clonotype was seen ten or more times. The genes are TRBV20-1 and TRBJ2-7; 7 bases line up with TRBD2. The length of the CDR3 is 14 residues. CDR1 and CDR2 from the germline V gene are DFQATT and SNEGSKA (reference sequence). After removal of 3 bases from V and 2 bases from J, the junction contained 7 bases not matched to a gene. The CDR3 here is CSARRWEGPYEQYF. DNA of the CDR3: TGCAGTGCTAGGCGGTGGGAGGGCCCCTACGAGCAGTACTTC.

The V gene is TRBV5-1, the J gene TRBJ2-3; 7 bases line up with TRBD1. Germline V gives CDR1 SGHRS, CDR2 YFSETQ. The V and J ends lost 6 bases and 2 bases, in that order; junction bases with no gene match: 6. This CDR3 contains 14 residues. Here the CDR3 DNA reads TGCGCCAGCAATATGGACAGGACCACAGATACGCAGTATTTT. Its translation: CASNMDRTTDTQYF.